These 22 T cell receptor beta chains share one sample of origin, sequenced in a study of cytomegalovirus exposure and HLA in healthy donors. PCR amplification relied on 60 Vbeta primers (plus 13 Jbeta primers). Sequencing was performed with immunoSEQ multiplex PCR; in TCRdb, only in-frame clones are kept and a portion is missing. The table includes 75,000 to 95,000 clones, approximately 57% detected once. Source material: PBMCs. These receptors originate from a woman aged 30 to 39 in good health and CMV-seronegative.

The rearrangement uses TRBV10-3 and TRBJ1-2; 7 bases map to TRBD1. The V gene end was trimmed by 6 bases and the J gene end by 2 bases; junction bases not matched to a gene: 9. Germline V lookup: CDR1 ENHRY, CDR2 SYGVKD. CDR3 length equals 15 residues. CDR3 in DNA: TGTGCCATCAGCACCACAGGGGTCCGCAACTATGGCTACACCTTC. This translates into CAISTTGVRNYGYTF.

The rearrangement links TRBV9 to TRBJ1-1; a possible D gene is TRBD1 (5 bases). The CDR3 extends over 14 amino acids. CDR1 is SGDLS, CDR2 YYNGEE, per germline. The V end was cut by 0 bases, the J end by 4 bases, with 10 bases between. CDR3 nucleotide sequence: TGTGCCAGCAGCGTAGCGGGGGTAGGCACTGAAGCTTTCTTT. This encodes CASSVAGVGTEAFF.

This chain links TRBV19 with TRBJ2-5; TRBD1 might be the D (5 bases). CDR1 is LNHDA and CDR2 is SQIVND in the germline V gene (reference sequence). The V end was cut by 6 bases, the J end by 5 bases, with 19 bases between. This CDR3 comprises 15 residues. The CDR3 bases are TGTGCCAGTAGAAGTTTAACCCAGGGCCGGGAGACCCAGTACTTC. It specifies CASRSLTQGRETQYF.

The chain is built from TRBV5-1 and TRBJ1-1; a possible D gene is TRBD1 (6 bases). The CDR3 is 16 residues long. Between the trimmed V and J ends, which lost 4 bases and 3 bases, there was a span of 19 bases. In germline, CDR1 is SGHRS, CDR2 YFSETQ. CDR3 nucleotides: TGCGCCAGCAGCCTACAGGGTGGCCTCGGGGACACTGAAGCTTTCTTT. Translating gives CASSLQGGLGDTEAFF. Together with reference TRBV5-1 and TRBJ1-1, the CDR3 gives the full variable domain: KAGVTQTPRYLIKTRGQQVTLSCSPISGHRSVSWYQQTPGQGLQFLFEYFSETQRNKGNFPGRFSGRQFSNSRSEMNVSTLELGDSALYLCASSLQGGLGDTEAFFGQGTRLTVV.

The chain recombines TRBV7-8 with TRBJ1-1; D remains unclear. Germline V CDR1 and CDR2: SGHVS, FQNEAQ. Trimming removed 3 bases from V and 6 bases from J, with 11 bases in between. CDR3 length equals 13 residues. The CDR3 reads CASSFGGMAEAFF. The CDR3, as DNA: TGTGCCAGCAGCTTCGGAGGTATGGCTGAAGCTTTCTTT.

The chain links TRBV13 to TRBJ2-3; the D gene is possibly TRBD1 (6 bases). The CDR3 is 16 residues long. From germline, CDR1 is PRHDT and CDR2 FYEKMQ (reference sequence). Trimming cost V 0 bases and J 0 bases, with 10 bases left between them. CDR3 DNA sequence: TGTGCCAGCAGCTTAGGGCAGGGACAAAGCACAGATACGCAGTATTTT. This translates into CASSLGQGQSTDTQYF.

V usage is TRBV5-1 and J usage is TRBJ2-7; D ambiguous. Looked up from germline, CDR1 is SGHRS and CDR2 is YFSETQ. This CDR3 is 15 amino acids long. Deletions cut 7 bases from V and 0 bases from J, with 17 bases between. Here the CDR3 DNA reads TGCGCCAGCGGCACAATTACCCAAAACTCCTACGAGCAGTACTTC. It specifies CASGTITQNSYEQYF.

The table lists this clone with a few counts. The chain combines TRBV6-1 with TRBJ1-1, with 7 bases identical to TRBD1. CDR3 size: 14 residues. V dropped 3 bases and J dropped 5; count of bases not matched to a gene: 6. Germline V CDR1 and CDR2: MNHNS, SASEGT. CDR3 sequence reads: CASSEYRGKTEAFF. The CDR3 nucleotides read TGTGCCAGCAGTGAGTACAGGGGAAAGACTGAAGCTTTCTTT.

This chain joins TRBV7-3 and TRBJ2-5; D is perhaps TRBD2 (6 bases). The CDR3 has 15 amino acids. Trimming cost V 4 bases and J 5 bases, with 17 bases left between them. The V gene's germline CDR1 is SGHTA and CDR2 FQGTGA. The CDR3: CASSSLGGVMETQYF. CDR3 nucleotides: TGTGCCAGCAGCTCCCTTGGAGGGGTCATGGAGACCCAGTACTTC.

As for this clone: Sequence at one end of the junction differs from germline and may be a read error. The same CDR3 can be traced to other DNA sequences in this sample. J is TRBJ2-7 and V is TRBV27, with D maybe TRBD2 (5 bases). CDR1 MNHEY and CDR2 SMNVEV come from the germline V gene (reference sequence). The CDR3 covers 14 residues. CDR3: CASSPLGGIYEQYF. CDR3 nucleotides: TGTGCTAGCAGTCCCCTCGGAGGAATCTACGAGCAGTACTTC.

The rearrangement joins TRBV6-5 to TRBJ2-7; 10 nucleotides agree with TRBD1. Unmatched junction bases numbered 10, after V lost 6 bases and J lost 5 bases. This CDR3 has 15 residues. Germline CDR1 MNHEY, CDR2 SVGAGI. This CDR3 reads CASSRKGQGWNEQYF. CDR3 DNA sequence: TGTGCCAGCAGCCGCAAGGGACAGGGGTGGAACGAGCAGTACTTC.

This clone has only one observation. The CDR3 DNA reads TGCGCCAGCAGGACAGCTATGAACACTGAAGCTTTCTTT. Translating it yields CASRTAMNTEAFF. The J gene is TRBJ1-1, the V gene TRBV10-1; a possible D gene is TRBD1 (5 bases). CDR3 length: 13 residues. Germline-derived CDR1 and CDR2 are WNHNN and SYGVQD (reference sequence). V was cut by 6 bases and J by 0 bases, with 8 bases left in between.

This chain uses TRBV5-4 with TRBJ1-2; TRBD1 aligns across 8 bases. J gave up 6 bases and V 3 bases, and 10 bases lay outside the gene matches. The CDR3 is 15 amino acids. Germline V gene data show CDR1 as SGHNT and CDR2 as YYREEE (reference sequence). This CDR3 reads CASSSSDRGRNGYTF. The CDR3 nucleotides read TGTGCCAGCAGCTCATCCGACAGGGGAAGGAATGGCTACACCTTC.

This clone was picked up one time. The chain has TRBV5-1 and TRBJ2-5, with D possibly TRBD1 on 6 matching bases. CDR3 length: 14 amino acids. V was trimmed by 4 bases and J by 2 bases, leaving 12 bases between them. Germline values: CDR1 SGHRS, CDR2 YFSETQ. CDR3 in amino acids: CASSTGTSQETQYF. CDR3 DNA sequence: TGCGCCAGCAGCACCGGGACATCTCAAGAGACCCAGTACTTC.

Worth noting for this clone: The same CDR3 also results from other DNA sequences found in this sample. The V and J genes are TRBV27 and TRBJ1-1; 10 nucleotides align to TRBD1. Unmatched junction bases numbered 4, after V lost 5 bases and J lost 4 bases. This CDR3 contains 14 residues. Germline V gene lookup returns CDR1 MNHEY and CDR2 SMNVEV (reference sequence). The CDR3 coding sequence is TGTGCCAGCAGTGGGGACAGGGGCCGCACTGAAGCTTTCTTT. Protein product: CASSGDRGRTEAFF.

This clone was detected a few times. The V gene is TRBV18, the J gene TRBJ2-3; 8 nucleotides align to TRBD1. The CDR3 sequence is 15 residues long. V shed 0 bases and J 2 bases; nucleotides not matched to a gene: 1. Germline CDR1 KGHSH, CDR2 LQKENI. CDR3 sequence: CASSPPGQATDTQYF. DNA for the CDR3: TGTGCCAGCTCACCACCGGGACAGGCCACAGATACGCAGTATTTT.

The V call is TRBV27, the J call TRBJ1-5; no clear D. V was shortened by 6 bases and J by 5 bases, with 14 bases between the two germline ends. This CDR3 spans 14 amino acids. From germline, CDR1 is MNHEY and CDR2 SMNVEV (reference sequence). This CDR3 reads CASSDPFGHQPQHF. The CDR3 nucleotides are TGTGCCAGCAGCGACCCCTTTGGGCATCAGCCCCAGCATTTT.

This clone was seen a handful of times. The chain recombines TRBV19 with TRBJ1-4; D remains unclear. The length of the CDR3 is 14 residues. Trimming shortened V by 8 bases and J by 8 bases, and 18 bases separated the two germline ends. Germline CDR1 LNHDA, CDR2 SQIVND (reference sequence). The CDR3 nucleotides read TGTGCCAGTGCGGGCGGTTGGGGATACGAAAAACTGTTTTTT. Translated: CASAGGWGYEKLFF. The whole variable domain, filled in from reference TRBV19 and TRBJ1-4, reads DGGITQSPKYLFRKEGQNVTLSCEQNLNHDAMYWYRQDPGQGLRLIYYSQIVNDFQKGDIAEGYSVSREKKESFPLTVTSAQKNPTAFYLCASAGGWGYEKLFFGSGTQLSVL.

This sequence joins TRBV4-3 and TRBJ2-2, with TRBD2 matching 15 bases. Germline V gene data show CDR1 as LGHNA and CDR2 as YSLEER. The length of the CDR3 is 20 residues. The V and J ends lost 1 base and 5 bases, in that order; junction bases with no gene match: 11. This CDR3 is CASSQGGLAGGSGGTGELFF. CDR3 bases: TGCGCCAGCAGCCAAGGAGGACTAGCGGGAGGGTCCGGAGGGACCGGGGAGCTGTTTTTT.

The genes are TRBV5-5 and TRBJ1-2; 7 positions match TRBD1. Looked up from germline, CDR1 is SGHKS and CDR2 is YYEKEE (reference sequence). This CDR3 is built from 12 residues. Trimming cost V 0 bases and J 14 bases; bases outside gene matches: 7. The CDR3 region is CASSLANRGETF. The DNA of the CDR3 is TGTGCCAGCAGCTTGGCCAACAGGGGAGAAACCTTC.

V gene TRBV5-1 combines with J gene TRBJ1-5; D ambiguous. The germline V and J ends were trimmed by 0 bases and 0 bases, with 7 bases remaining between them. CDR1 SGHRS and CDR2 YFSETQ come from the germline V gene. The CDR3 covers 15 residues. CDR3 bases: TGCGCCAGCAGCTTGGTTGGGAGTAGCAATCAGCCCCAGCATTTT. Residues: CASSLVGSSNQPQHF.

This chain uses TRBV4-1 with TRBJ2-2; 7 nucleotides line up with TRBD2. This CDR3 contains 16 residues. The V gene end was trimmed by 4 bases and the J gene end by 4 bases; junction bases not matched to a gene: 9. The germline V gene encodes CDR1 MGHRA and CDR2 YSYEKL. DNA for the CDR3: TGCGCCAGCAGCCTAGAAGCGGGGTTGAGCACCGGGGAGCTGTTTTTT. This sequence encodes CASSLEAGLSTGELFF.